The T cell receptor (beta chain) described here comes from a study of blood T cell repertoires in COVID-19. TCRdb's table, derived via immunoSEQ multiplex PCR, lists solely in-frame clones and lacks some. The table shows 130,000 or so clones, with approximately 86% occurring only once. The V and J ends lost 5 bases and 0 bases, in that order; junction bases with no gene match: 7. From germline, CDR1 is SGHRS and CDR2 YFSETQ. The CDR3 is made up of 16 amino acids. Material: peripheral blood. This receptor was obtained from an older woman with acute or convalescent COVID-19. The chain couples TRBV5-1 to TRBJ1-1; 10 bases fit TRBD1. CDR3 coding DNA: TGCGCCAGCAGAGCCGGACAGGGGGGAATGAACACTGAAGCTTTCTTT. Its translation is CASRAGQGGMNTEAFF.